Presented here are 17 T cell receptor beta chains from one specimen sequenced in a study of cytomegalovirus exposure and HLA in healthy donors. The PCR had 60 Vbeta and 13 Jbeta primers. TCRdb's copy holds only in-frame clones and misses some; the assay was immunoSEQ multiplex PCR. The table shows approximately 110,000 clones, with about 80% occurring only once. Sample: PBMCs. These receptors were taken from a middle-aged woman in good health and CMV-seronegative.

The V call is TRBV7-2, the J call TRBJ2-5; TRBD1 is a possible D gene (5 bases). Germline V gene sequence: CDR1 SGHTA, CDR2 FQGNSA. Trimming took 2 bases from V and 3 from J, leaving 10 bases between them. CDR3 size: 14 residues. CDR3 sequence reads: CASSLTTAEETQYF. CDR3 bases: TGTGCCAGCAGCTTAACGACAGCAGAAGAGACCCAGTACTTC. The variable domain in full, with the rest retrieved from reference TRBV7-2 and TRBJ2-5, is GAGVSQSPSNKVTEKGKDVELRCDPISGHTALYWYRQSLGQGLEFLIYFQGNSAPDKSGLPSDRFSAERTGGSVSTLTIQRTQQEDSAVYLCASSLTTAEETQYFGPGTRLLVL.

The chain has TRBV5-4 and TRBJ1-1; tentative D call: TRBD1 (5 bases). This CDR3 is 14 amino acids long. Trimming took 4 bases from V and 5 from J, leaving 15 bases between them. Germline V CDR1 and CDR2: SGHNT, YYREEE (reference sequence). CDR3 protein: CASSPSTGETEAFF. The CDR3 DNA reads TGTGCCAGCAGCCCGTCCACGGGGGAGACTGAAGCTTTCTTT.

The chain is built from TRBV5-1 and TRBJ2-1; 8 bases are a match to TRBD1. The J segment lost 5 bases and the V segment lost 7 bases, leaving 5 bases of the junction unmatched. This CDR3 comprises 13 residues. The germline CDR1 and CDR2 sequences are SGHRS and YFSETQ. The CDR3 bases are TGCGCCAGCTCCCAGGGGGCCCACAATGAGCAGTTCTTC. Translated: CASSQGAHNEQFF.

The chain is built from TRBV30 and TRBJ1-4; TRBD1 is a possible D gene (6 bases). Germline CDR1 reads GTSNPN; CDR2 reads SVGIG (reference sequence). This CDR3 region has 14 residues. V was shortened by 3 bases and J by 7 bases, with 15 bases between the two germline ends. As DNA, the CDR3 is TGTGCCTGGAGACTCGGGGGGGCCTCTGAAAAACTGTTTTTT. It encodes CAWRLGGASEKLFF.

This chain uses TRBV28 with TRBJ1-3; D perhaps matches TRBD1 (5 bases). The CDR3 spans 14 residues. Germline CDR1 and CDR2: MDHEN and SYDVKM. V lost 6 bases, J lost 4 bases, and 13 bases lay in between. The CDR3: CASRRSGAGNTIYF. CDR3 bases: TGTGCCAGCAGAAGGAGCGGGGCCGGAAACACCATATATTTT.

This chain joins TRBV6-1 and TRBJ1-5, with no clear D. The ends were cut back, 7 bases at V and 4 bases at J, with 8 bases in the middle. Germline-derived CDR1 and CDR2 are MNHNS and SASEGT. This CDR3 is 12 amino acids long. DNA of the CDR3: TGTGCCAGCACGGTTGGTAATCAGCCCCAGCATTTT. Protein sequence: CASTVGNQPQHF.

The chain employs TRBV27 and TRBJ1-4; D might be TRBD1 (5 bases). Trimming took 3 bases from V and 4 from J, leaving 12 bases between them. The germline gives CDR1 MNHEY, CDR2 SMNVEV (reference sequence). The CDR3 covers 15 residues. CDR3 DNA sequence: TGTGCCAGCAGTTTCACAGGCAACTATAATGAAAAACTGTTTTTT. Translation gives CASSFTGNYNEKLFF.

The V gene is TRBV6-1, the J gene TRBJ2-3; D remains ambiguous. The CDR3 extends over 13 amino acids. The germline V gene encodes CDR1 MNHNS and CDR2 SASEGT. The V end lost 6 bases, the J end lost 0 bases, and 7 bases lay between the germline ends. The CDR3 sequence: CASRAPSTDTQYF. The DNA for the CDR3 is TGTGCCAGCAGAGCGCCCAGCACAGATACGCAGTATTTT.

The chain is built from TRBV5-6 and TRBJ1-1; D gene unclear. The CDR3 has 15 residues. Trimming pared 3 bases from V and 2 bases from J, leaving 14 bases between. In germline, CDR1 is SGHDT, CDR2 YYEEEE. The CDR3 nucleotides are TGTGCCAGCAGCTCCTCTTTTGCGGGTAACACTGAAGCTTTCTTT. This codes for CASSSSFAGNTEAFF.

This clone was detected a few times. This chain connects TRBV7-9 to TRBJ1-4; weak D call: TRBD1 (5 bases). This CDR3 is built from 15 residues. Germline assignment: CDR1 SEHNR and CDR2 FQNEAQ (reference sequence). Trimming left V 1 base short and J 2 bases short, with 8 bases between. The CDR3 DNA reads TGTGCCAGCAGCTTAGTCAGGGCGACTAATGAAAAACTGTTTTTT. Translating it yields CASSLVRATNEKLFF. The whole variable domain, filled in from reference TRBV7-9 and TRBJ1-4, reads DTGVSQNPRHKITKRGQNVTFRCDPISEHNRLYWYRQTLGQGPEFLTYFQNEAQLEKSRLLSDRFSAERPKGSFSTLEIQRTEQGDSAMYLCASSLVRATNEKLFFGSGTQLSVL.

V gene TRBV30 combines with J gene TRBJ1-5; maybe TRBD1 (6 bases). V lost 7 bases and J lost 2, with 15 bases in between. Per the germline V gene, CDR1 is GTSNPN and CDR2 is SVGIG (reference sequence). The CDR3 totals 14 residues. DNA for the CDR3: TGTGCCTTTTCACGGACAGACCGCAATCAGCCCCAGCATTTT. Amino acid sequence: CAFSRTDRNQPQHF. Full variable domain (rest looked up from reference TRBV30 and TRBJ1-5): SQTIHQWPATLVQPVGSPLSLECTVEGTSNPNLYWYRQAAGRGLQLLFYSVGIGQISSEVPQNLSASRPQDRQFILSSKKLLLSDSGFYLCAFSRTDRNQPQHFGDGTRLSIL.

The gene calls are TRBV28 and TRBJ2-1; 11 bases are shared with TRBD1. The CDR3 spans 14 residues. CDR1 and CDR2 from the germline V gene are MDHEN and SYDVKM. The junction had 7 bases not matched to a gene; V was cut back by 7 bases and J by 8 bases. CDR3 sequence: CASTGQGEFDEQFF. The DNA for the CDR3 is TGTGCCAGCACGGGACAGGGGGAGTTCGATGAGCAGTTCTTC.

This sequence joins TRBV6-6 and TRBJ1-1, with D possibly being TRBD1 (5 bases). Looked up from germline, CDR1 is MNHNY and CDR2 is SVGAGI (reference sequence). The length of the CDR3 is 13 residues. Deletions cut 2 bases from V and 1 base from J, with 5 bases between. CDR3 residues: CASSYRGNTEAFF. The CDR3 bases are TGTGCCAGCAGTTACAGGGGGAACACTGAAGCTTTCTTT.

The V call is TRBV5-6, the J call TRBJ2-1; TRBD1 might be the D (5 bases). CDR1 and CDR2 from the germline V gene are SGHDT and YYEEEE. The CDR3 loop spans 17 amino acids. V lost 0 bases to trimming and J lost 3 bases, with 16 bases between them. The CDR3 loop is CASSLVGREGIYNEQFF. Written as DNA, the CDR3 is TGTGCCAGCAGCTTGGTGGGCAGGGAAGGGATCTACAATGAGCAGTTCTTC.

This clone was recorded once. The rearrangement joins TRBV2 to TRBJ2-1; 10 bases agree with TRBD2. The CDR3 is made up of 13 amino acids. Germline V gene lookup returns CDR1 SNHLY and CDR2 FYNNEI. V lost 7 bases and J lost 8; bases outside the gene matches: 5. CDR3 DNA sequence: TGTGCCAGCACCAGCGGGAGGGCCTATGAGCAGTTCTTC. Residues: CASTSGRAYEQFF.

The chain uses TRBV19 and TRBJ2-2; 7 bases map to TRBD1. V trimming: 7 bases; J trimming: 5 bases; junction bases outside the gene matches: 7. In germline, CDR1 is LNHDA, CDR2 SQIVND (reference sequence). The CDR3 consists of 14 residues. CDR3 in amino acids: CASTTGAITGELFF. CDR3 DNA sequence: TGTGCCAGTACCACAGGGGCAATTACCGGGGAGCTGTTTTTT.

The chain has TRBV7-7 and TRBJ2-1; the D gene is possibly TRBD2 (5 bases). The CDR3 has 15 amino acids. V gave up 0 bases and J gave up 4 bases, with 10 bases separating them. Germline V gives CDR1 SSHAT, CDR2 FNYEAQ (reference sequence). The CDR3 DNA reads as TGTGCCAGCAGCTTAGCGCCAGCGGCTTACAATGAGCAGTTCTTC. This translates into CASSLAPAAYNEQFF.